This T cell receptor (beta chain) comes out of a study of blood T cell repertoires in COVID-19. The V gene's germline CDR1 is SGHAT and CDR2 FQNNGV. This CDR3 is 15 amino acids long. Between the trimmed V and J ends, which lost 6 bases and 9 bases, there was a span of 21 bases. Clones were sequenced by immunoSEQ multiplex PCR, and TCRdb holds only the in-frame ones, with some missing. The data show more than 150,000 clones, with around 92% seen just once and approximately 2.9% held by the top ten. The V and J genes are TRBV11-2 and TRBJ2-1; D perhaps matches TRBD2 (6 bases). This TCR was recovered from a man aged 60 to 75 with acute or convalescent COVID-19. Input material: peripheral blood. This CDR3 reads CASRRRESGAGEQFF. CDR3 nucleotides: TGTGCCAGCAGGCGACGGGAAAGCGGAGCGGGTGAGCAGTTCTTC.